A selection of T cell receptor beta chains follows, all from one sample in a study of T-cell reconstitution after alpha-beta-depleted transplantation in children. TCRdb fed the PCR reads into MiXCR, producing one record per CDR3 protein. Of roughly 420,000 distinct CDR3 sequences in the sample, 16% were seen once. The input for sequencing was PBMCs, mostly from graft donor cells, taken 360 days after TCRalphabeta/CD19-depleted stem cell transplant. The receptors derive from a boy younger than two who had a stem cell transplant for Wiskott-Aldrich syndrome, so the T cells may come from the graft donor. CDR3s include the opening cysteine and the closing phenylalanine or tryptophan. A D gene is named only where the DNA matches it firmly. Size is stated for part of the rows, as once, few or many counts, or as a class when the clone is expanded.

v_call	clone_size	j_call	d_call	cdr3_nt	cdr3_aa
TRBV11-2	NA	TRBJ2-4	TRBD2	TGTGCCAGCAGCTTAGTGGGGACTAGCCCATTAGCCAAAAACATTCAGTACTTC	CASSLVGTSPLAKNIQYF
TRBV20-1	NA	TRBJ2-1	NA	TGCAGTGCTAGAGTCACAGGGATTAGGGAGCAGTTCTTC	CSARVTGIREQFF
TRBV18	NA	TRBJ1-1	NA	TGTGCCAGCTCACCACGGGCGGGTTTTGAAGCTTTCTTT	CASSPRAGFEAFF
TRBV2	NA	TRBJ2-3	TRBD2	TGTGCCAGCAGTGAAGGACTAGCGGGGACCTCCATAGATACGCAGTATTTT	CASSEGLAGTSIDTQYF
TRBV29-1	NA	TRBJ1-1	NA	TGCAGCGGGCTCGGGTGGGGCTCTGAAGCTTTCTTT	CSGLGWGSEAFF
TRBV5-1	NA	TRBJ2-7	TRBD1	TGCGCCAGCAGCTTGTACGCCTGGGACAGGGTAAACGAGCAGTACTTC	CASSLYAWDRVNEQYF
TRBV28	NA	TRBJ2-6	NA	TGTGCCACCGGACGGTTCTCTGGGGCCAACGTCCTGACTTTC	CATGRFSGANVLTF
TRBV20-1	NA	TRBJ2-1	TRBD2	TGCAGTGCTAGAGGTCGTTGGCGGGGGGAGGGCATAGATGAGCAGTTCTTC	CSARGRWRGEGIDEQFF
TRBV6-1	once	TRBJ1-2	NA	TGTGCCAGCAGTAGATACCCGACGGAGTATGGCTACACCTTC	CASSRYPTEYGYTF
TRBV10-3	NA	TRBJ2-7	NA	TGTGCCATCAGCGACAGGAGTTACGAGCAGTACTTC	CAISDRSYEQYF
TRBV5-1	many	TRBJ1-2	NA	TGCGCCAGCAGCTTGGAGCGGGGGGCGCAGGAATATGGCTACACCTTC	CASSLERGAQEYGYTF
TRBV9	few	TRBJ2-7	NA	TGTGCCAGCAGCCCCCATACCACCGGGGACGAGCAGTACTTC	CASSPHTTGDEQYF
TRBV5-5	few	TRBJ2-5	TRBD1	TGTGCCAGCAGCTTGAGTGGGACAGGGGTAGAGACCCAGTACTTC	CASSLSGTGVETQYF
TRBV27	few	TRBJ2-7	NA	TGTGCCAGCAGGGCGTTGAGTACCTACGAGCAGTACTTC	CASRALSTYEQYF
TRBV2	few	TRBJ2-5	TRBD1	TGTGCCAGCTACCGGGACAGGGATGGGGAGACCCAGTACTTC	CASYRDRDGETQYF
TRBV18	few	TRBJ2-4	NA	TGTGCCAGCTCACTGGGTTCCAAAAACATTCAGTACTTC	CASSLGSKNIQYF
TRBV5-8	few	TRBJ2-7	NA	TGTGCCAGCAGCTTCCAGACCTACGAGCAGTACTTC	CASSFQTYEQYF
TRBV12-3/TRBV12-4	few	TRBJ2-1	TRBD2	TGTGCCAGCAGTTTCCGCTCGACTAGCGGATTCGAGCAGTTCTTC	CASSFRSTSGFEQFF
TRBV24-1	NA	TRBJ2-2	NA	TGTGCCACCAGTGACCACCGGGACCCCGGGGAGCTGTTTTTT	CATSDHRDPGELFF
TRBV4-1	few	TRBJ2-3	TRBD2	TGCGCCAGCAGCCAAGTAGCGGGAGGTGGGACTACGCAGTATTTT	CASSQVAGGGTTQYF
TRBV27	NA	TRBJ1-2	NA	TGTGCCAGCAGTCCGGGACGGACTTTCAACTATGGCTACACCTTC	CASSPGRTFNYGYTF
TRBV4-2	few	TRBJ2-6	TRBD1	TGTGCCAGCAGCCGAAGGACAGGGAGTGGGGCTGGGGCCAACGTCCTGACTTTC	CASSRRTGSGAGANVLTF
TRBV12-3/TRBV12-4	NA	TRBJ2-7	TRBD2	TGTGCCAGCAGTTTAGCGGGGACTAGGGGCGAGCAGTACTTC	CASSLAGTRGEQYF
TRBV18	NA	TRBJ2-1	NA	TGTGCCAGCTCACCTCCGCGGATCGGGGGAGATGAGCAGTTCTTC	CASSPPRIGGDEQFF
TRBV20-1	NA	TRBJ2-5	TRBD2	TGCAGTGCTCATGGACTAGCGGGAGTTCGTAGGGAGACCCAGTACTTC	CSAHGLAGVRRETQYF
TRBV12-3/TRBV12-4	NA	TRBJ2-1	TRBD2	TGTGCCAGCAGACCGACTAGCGGGAGGCCCAATGAGCAGTTCTTC	CASRPTSGRPNEQFF
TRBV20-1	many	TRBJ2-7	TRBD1	TGCAGTGCTACTGACGGACAGGGAGCACACTACGAGCAGTACTTC	CSATDGQGAHYEQYF
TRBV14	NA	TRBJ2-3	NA	TGTGCCAGCAGCCAAGGTCAATCACCCACAGATACGCAGTATTTT	CASSQGQSPTDTQYF
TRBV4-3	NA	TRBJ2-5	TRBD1	TGCGCCAGCAGCCTTAGATTAACAGGGGGCGGACAAGAGACCCAGTACTTC	CASSLRLTGGGQETQYF